The next 27 T cell receptor beta chains were all read from a single sample in a study of cytomegalovirus exposure and HLA in healthy donors. The primer mix had 60 Vbeta and 13 Jbeta primers. This table comes from immunoSEQ multiplex PCR, and its TCRdb copy is limited to in-frame clones, with some not included. Of about 120,000 clones listed, about 80% are singletons. The sequencing sample was made of PBMCs. These receptors came from a man aged 25-45 years in good health and CMV-seronegative.

The chain's CDR3 is CASSLAKGDNYGYTF. The DNA of the CDR3 is TGCGCCAGCAGCTTGGCCAAGGGGGATAACTATGGCTACACCTTC. The chain employs TRBV5-1 and TRBJ1-2, with a weak D call TRBD1 (6 bases). The CDR3 is 15 residues long. Germline V gene lookup returns CDR1 SGHRS and CDR2 YFSETQ. The ends were cut back, 0 bases at V and 1 base at J, with 10 bases in the middle.

The chain employs TRBV6-6 and TRBJ2-3; D remains ambiguous. Between the trimmed V and J ends, which lost 4 bases and 3 bases, there was a span of 11 bases. The CDR3 has 14 amino acids. The germline V gene encodes CDR1 MNHNY and CDR2 SVGAGI (reference sequence). The CDR3 coding sequence is TGTGCCAGCAGTTTCCCGAGTTGGACAGATACGCAGTATTTT. This codes for CASSFPSWTDTQYF.

This chain links TRBV28 with TRBJ2-7; D gene ambiguous. Trimming took off 7 bases at V and 0 bases at J, with 13 bases between the two ends. Germline assignment: CDR1 MDHEN and CDR2 SYDVKM. CDR3 length: 14 amino acids. CDR3 coding DNA: TGTGCCAGCACCACTGCACCGAGCTCCTACGAGCAGTACTTC. Amino acid sequence: CASTTAPSSYEQYF.

The V call is TRBV30, the J call TRBJ1-1; TRBD1 is a possible D gene (5 bases). The CDR3 is made up of 13 amino acids. V dropped 2 bases and J dropped 1 base, with 8 bases sitting between them. The germline V gene has CDR1 GTSNPN and CDR2 SVGIG (reference sequence). CDR3 region: CAWSQGGNTEAFF. The DNA for the CDR3 is TGTGCCTGGAGTCAGGGAGGGAACACTGAAGCTTTCTTT.

The CDR3 spells CASSSGETQYF. CDR3 in DNA: TGTGCCAGCAGCTCCGGGGAGACCCAGTACTTC. The chain joins TRBV7-9 to TRBJ2-5; D ambiguous. Germline lookup yields CDR1 SEHNR and CDR2 FQNEAQ (reference sequence). The CDR3 consists of 11 residues. V lost 4 bases, J lost 5 bases, and 5 bases lay in between.

The chain uses TRBV11-3 and TRBJ2-7; TRBD1 aligns across 8 bases. The CDR3 covers 15 residues. The trim removed 2 bases at V and 2 bases at J, leaving 5 bases unmatched. The germline CDR1 and CDR2 sequences are SGHNT and YENEEA. The CDR3 reads CASSLRTGLAYEQYF. CDR3 nucleotide sequence: TGTGCCAGCAGCTTAAGGACAGGGTTGGCCTACGAGCAGTACTTC.

CDR3 sequence reads: CASSLITSGRVNEQFF. The DNA of the CDR3 is TGCGCCAGCAGCTTGATAACTAGCGGGAGGGTCAATGAGCAGTTCTTC. The V gene is TRBV5-1, the J gene TRBJ2-1; 13 positions match TRBD2. This CDR3 is built from 16 residues. Germline lookup yields CDR1 SGHRS and CDR2 YFSETQ. With V trimmed by 1 base and J by 6 bases, 4 bases remained unmatched.

This rearrangement joins TRBV5-1 to TRBJ2-7; D may be TRBD1 (5 bases). CDR3 length equals 14 residues. Trimming removed 0 bases from V and 4 bases from J, with 11 bases in between. Looked up from germline, CDR1 is SGHRS and CDR2 is YFSETQ. The CDR3 region is CASSLGLDTYEQYF. The CDR3 DNA sequence: TGCGCCAGCAGCTTGGGTCTGGACACTTACGAGCAGTACTTC.

The chain uses TRBV2 and TRBJ2-3, with 7 positions matching TRBD1. Germline-derived CDR1 and CDR2 are SNHLY and FYNNEI. The CDR3 is 15 residues long. The V gene end was trimmed by 6 bases and the J gene end by 2 bases; junction bases not matched to a gene: 8. CDR3 sequence reads: CASSPGQSFTDTQYF. The DNA for the CDR3 is TGTGCCAGCAGCCCGGGACAGAGTTTCACAGATACGCAGTATTTT.

The chain is built from TRBV6-5 and TRBJ2-2, with a tentative D call TRBD1 (5 bases). Germline V gene sequence: CDR1 MNHEY, CDR2 SVGAGI. The length of the CDR3 is 12 residues. V lost 6 bases and J lost 3, with 5 bases in between. CDR3: CASSRDTGELFF. The CDR3 DNA follows: TGTGCCAGCAGCAGGGACACCGGGGAGCTGTTTTTT.

The chain joins TRBV5-8 to TRBJ1-2; 7 bases are a match to TRBD1. The CDR3 is 14 amino acids. J gave up 8 bases and V 5 bases, and 12 bases lay outside the gene matches. CDR1 is SGHTS, CDR2 YDEGEE, per germline. The CDR3 DNA follows: TGTGCCAGCAGTTTGCGTACAGGGGCCAAAGGCTACACCTTC. Translating gives CASSLRTGAKGYTF.

For this clone: Mismatch with germline at one junction end may stem from a read error. The chain uses TRBV5-8 and TRBJ1-5; 8 bases fit TRBD1. The germline gives CDR1 SGHTS, CDR2 YDEGEE. The CDR3 runs to 15 residues. Here the CDR3 DNA reads TGTGCCAGCAGCTTGAGGCCAGGGGGCGTTCAGCCCCAGAATTTT. It translates to CASSLRPGGVQPQNF.

The gene calls are TRBV7-9 and TRBJ1-3, with D unclear. The CDR3 has 16 amino acids. CDR1 and CDR2 (germline): SEHNR, FQNEAQ (reference sequence). V lost 5 bases, J lost 3 bases, and 17 bases lay in between. CDR3 sequence reads: CASSPRAGSNGNTIYF. CDR3 DNA: TGTGCCAGCAGCCCCCGGGCGGGGAGCAATGGAAACACCATATATTTT. The full variable domain, with the rest looked up from reference TRBV7-9 and TRBJ1-3, is DTGVSQNPRHKITKRGQNVTFRCDPISEHNRLYWYRQTLGQGPEFLTYFQNEAQLEKSRLLSDRFSAERPKGSFSTLEIQRTEQGDSAMYLCASSPRAGSNGNTIYFGEGSWLTVV.

This clone was observed a few times. The genes are TRBV7-3 and TRBJ2-7, with a possible D match to TRBD2 (6 bases). The V end was cut by 7 bases, the J end by 3 bases, with 19 bases between. CDR3 length equals 15 residues. Germline lookup yields CDR1 SGHTA and CDR2 FQGTGA. In DNA, the CDR3 is TGTGCCAGCAAGGCGGGAAAAAGCGACCACTACGAGCAGTACTTC. Protein sequence: CASKAGKSDHYEQYF. The complete variable domain, with remaining parts taken from reference TRBV7-3 and TRBJ2-7, reads GAGVSQTPSNKVTEKGKYVELRCDPISGHTALYWYRQSLGQGPEFLIYFQGTGAADDSGLPNDRFFAVRPEGSVSTLKIQRTERGDSAVYLCASKAGKSDHYEQYFGPGTRLTVT.

This rearrangement joins TRBV21-1 to TRBJ1-4. TRBV21-1 is a pseudogene. The CDR3 extends over 14 amino acids. CDR3 region: CASSTRGIGEKLFF. The CDR3 DNA is TGTGCCAGCAGCACAAGAGGGATAGGGGAAAAACTGTTTTTT.

CDR3 nucleotides: TGCGCCAGCAGCCAAGAAGGGGCAGCTAGCACAGATACGCAGTATTTT. Amino acids: CASSQEGAASTDTQYF. This rearrangement joins TRBV4-3 to TRBJ2-3; tentative D call: TRBD1 (5 bases). Germline CDR1 reads LGHNA; CDR2 reads YSLEER. CDR3 length equals 16 residues. Trimming removed 0 bases from V and 0 bases from J, with 10 bases in between.

V is TRBV19 and J is TRBJ2-7; 11 bases agree with TRBD2. The ends lost 6 bases at V and 0 bases at J; junction bases unmatched: 4. CDR3 size: 15 residues. Germline CDR1 and CDR2: LNHDA and SQIVND (reference sequence). CDR3 sequence: CASRPGLAVSYEQYF. The CDR3 DNA reads as TGTGCCAGTAGACCGGGACTAGCGGTCTCCTACGAGCAGTACTTC. Full variable domain (missing parts from reference TRBV19 and TRBJ2-7): DGGITQSPKYLFRKEGQNVTLSCEQNLNHDAMYWYRQDPGQGLRLIYYSQIVNDFQKGDIAEGYSVSREKKESFPLTVTSAQKNPTAFYLCASRPGLAVSYEQYFGPGTRLTVT.

The J gene is TRBJ2-3, the V gene TRBV4-1, with TRBD1 matching 9 bases. V gave up 4 bases and J gave up 1 base; unmatched junction bases: 15. Germline V lookup: CDR1 MGHRA, CDR2 YSYEKL. The CDR3 length is 19 residues. The CDR3 DNA sequence: TGCGCCAGCAGCCGGACTACTCCGGGACAGGGCTTGGGCACAGATACGCAGTATTTT. It translates to CASSRTTPGQGLGTDTQYF.

The CDR3 nucleotides are TGTGCCAGCAGCTCGGGCGGGCAGCTCTATGGCTACACCTTC. Translating it yields CASSSGGQLYGYTF. This chain joins TRBV5-6 and TRBJ1-2; unclear D gene. The CDR3 contains 14 residues. With 3 bases removed from V and 4 bases from J, the gap between germline ends came to 13 bases. The germline CDR1 and CDR2 sequences are SGHDT and YYEEEE.

The rearrangement joins TRBV10-3 to TRBJ2-3, with a tentative D call TRBD2 (6 bases). Trimming shortened V by 10 bases and J by 0 bases, and 11 bases separated the two germline ends. In germline, CDR1 is ENHRY, CDR2 SYGVKD. This CDR3 contains 13 residues. The CDR3: CATSGTSTDTQYF. CDR3 nucleotides: TGTGCCACCTCCGGGACTAGCACAGATACGCAGTATTTT.

CDR3 sequence: CASRLRTGPLQPQHF. The DNA of the CDR3 is TGTGCCAGCAGGCTACGGACAGGGCCACTTCAGCCCCAGCATTTT. The chain employs TRBV5-8 and TRBJ1-5, with TRBD1 matching over 8 bases. The CDR3 spans 15 residues. J was trimmed by 6 bases and V by 5 bases; bases with no gene match: 10. The germline CDR1 and CDR2 sequences are SGHTS and YDEGEE.

This chain uses TRBV6-6 with TRBJ2-1; 11 bases are a match to TRBD2. Germline trimming cut 6 bases from V and 3 bases from J; bases unmatched to any gene: 4. This CDR3 region has 15 residues. CDR1 and CDR2 (germline): MNHNY, SVGAGI (reference sequence). DNA of the CDR3: TGTGCCAGCAGCCAGGGACTAGCGGACTACAATGAGCAGTTCTTC. This encodes CASSQGLADYNEQFF.

The rearrangement joins TRBV7-6 to TRBJ2-6; 9 bases match TRBD1. V was clipped by 3 bases and J by 2 bases; unmatched bases: 2. This CDR3 is 16 amino acids long. In germline, CDR1 is SGHVS, CDR2 FNYEAQ. This CDR3 reads CASSLTGGAGANVLTF. Here the CDR3 DNA reads TGTGCCAGCAGCTTGACAGGGGGAGCTGGGGCCAACGTCCTGACTTTC.

A single count supports this clone. The V and J genes are TRBV7-9 and TRBJ2-1; possible D gene TRBD2, 5 bases. The V gene's germline CDR1 is SEHNR and CDR2 FQNEAQ (reference sequence). Trimming pared 4 bases from V and 4 bases from J, leaving 20 bases between. The CDR3 consists of 17 residues. DNA of the CDR3: TGTGCCAGCAGCTCACGCGTTGGTAGCAGGACTTACAATGAGCAGTTCTTC. Translation: CASSSRVGSRTYNEQFF.

This clone was seen only a few times. V is TRBV28 and J is TRBJ1-2; no reliable D call. The CDR3 contains 15 residues. V lost 2 bases and J 4 bases, leaving 14 bases between the germline ends. Germline-derived CDR1 and CDR2 are MDHEN and SYDVKM. CDR3 residues: CASSLLGSQGYGYTF. CDR3 in DNA: TGTGCCAGCAGTTTACTAGGCTCCCAAGGCTATGGCTACACCTTC.

The chain carries TRBV7-3 and TRBJ2-1, with 8 bases identical to TRBD1. Germline V CDR1 and CDR2: SGHTA, FQGTGA. This CDR3 region has 13 residues. V gave up 5 bases and J gave up 9 bases; unmatched junction bases: 6. The CDR3: CASSTYGTGEQFF. The DNA for the CDR3 is TGTGCCAGCAGCACCTACGGGACAGGTGAGCAGTTCTTC.

Regarding this clone: At one end, the junction sequence differs from germline, possibly due to a read error. V is TRBV7-9 and J is TRBJ2-7, with D hard to call. The germline CDR1 and CDR2 sequences are SEHNR and FQNEAQ (reference sequence). CDR3 length: 13 amino acids. CDR3: CSSSLFTVYEQYF. The CDR3 coding sequence is TGTTCCAGCAGCTTATTCACGGTCTACGAGCAGTACTTC. Full variable domain (remainder filled in from reference TRBV7-9 and TRBJ2-7): DTGVSQNPRHKITKRGQNVTFRCDPISEHNRLYWYRQTLGQGPEFLTYFQNEAQLEKSRLLSDRFSAERPKGSFSTLEIQRTEQGDSAMYLCSSSLFTVYEQYFGPGTRLTVT.